This T cell receptor beta chain was recorded in a study of response to subunit inactivated influenza vaccine. Study-level findings and limits: Authors suggested each seasonal influenza vaccination recruits few new T cells.

Details on this clonotype: What it binds is unknown.

V dropped 2 bases and J dropped 5; count of bases not matched to a gene: 6. The CDR3 covers 14 residues. Per germline, CDR1 LGHDT and CDR2 YNNKEL (reference sequence). Each CDR3 protein gets one entry after TCRdb re-called the RT-PCR reads with MiXCR. The sample contains more than 700,000 distinct CDR3 sequences, approximately 22% of which appear only once. The chain is built from TRBV3-1 and TRBJ2-7; 7 bases fit TRBD1. The sequence came from a man between 45 and 60 years old who received an inactivated influenza vaccine. The sequences come from PBMCs from blood, collected 4 to 6 days after vaccination. DNA for the CDR3: TGTGCCAGCAGCCAACCTCGGACAGGAAACGAGCAGTACTTC. It translates to CASSQPRTGNEQYF.